Listed here are 26 T cell receptor beta chains from one sample, sequenced in a study of T cells in Graves' hyperthyroidism and ophthalmopathy. RNA transcripts provided the source from which TCR beta CDR3 regions were amplified. The TCR CDR3 first-round RT-PCR relied on the HTBI primer set. In TCRdb, the multiplex PCR reads were re-called with MiXCR into one record per CDR3 protein. The table shows fewer than 750,000 distinct CDR3 sequences, with 13% to 15% occurring only once. The sample consisted of blood. The receptors here all came from a woman between 45 and 60 years old with Graves' ophthalmopathy.

This clonotype was seen ten or more times. The CDR3 sequence: CASSTTSGRTDTQYF. The CDR3 DNA follows: TGTGCCAGCAGCACGACTAGCGGGAGAACAGATACGCAGTATTTT. V gene TRBV7-6 combines with J gene TRBJ2-3; 12 bases fit TRBD2. Trimming at V came to 5 bases and at J to 3 bases, leaving 3 bases not matched to a gene. The CDR3 totals 15 residues. Germline values: CDR1 SGHVS, CDR2 FNYEAQ.

This clonotype has more than one count but fewer than ten. This sequence joins TRBV28 and TRBJ1-5; D is uncertain. From germline, CDR1 is MDHEN and CDR2 SYDVKM. Trimming removed 6 bases at V and 0 bases at J, with 15 bases between. This CDR3 has 16 amino acids. CDR3 nucleotides: TGTGCCAGCAGCCCTGCACCCGGTTATAGCAATCAGCCCCAGCATTTT. Its protein is CASSPAPGYSNQPQHF.

This clonotype was seen repeatedly, ten times or more. CDR3 protein: CASRPGQGGQYF. The CDR3 region has the DNA TGTGCCAGCAGACCTGGACAGGGGGGGCAGTACTTC. This chain connects TRBV3-1 to TRBJ2-7, with 10 positions matching TRBD1. The CDR3 has 12 amino acids. Germline loops: CDR1 LGHDT, CDR2 YNNKEL (reference sequence). Unmatched junction bases numbered 5, after V lost 6 bases and J lost 9 bases.

This clonotype showed up many times. This rearrangement joins TRBV5-1 to TRBJ1-6, with 9 nucleotides matching TRBD1. CDR1 and CDR2 (germline): SGHRS, YFSETQ. The CDR3 is made up of 14 amino acids. V lost 4 bases and J lost 10; bases outside the gene matches: 6. CDR3 nucleotides: TGCGCCAGCAGCCGGGACAGGGTTGGGTCACCCCTCCACTTT. Protein product: CASSRDRVGSPLHF.

This clonotype came up a few times. V usage is TRBV9 and J usage is TRBJ2-3; either TRBD1 or TRBD2 may fit D (5 bases each). This CDR3 has 17 residues. V dropped 2 bases and J dropped 0 bases, with 16 bases sitting between them. The germline V gene has CDR1 SGDLS and CDR2 YYNGEE. The CDR3: CASSVTKWGSSTDTQYF. The CDR3 DNA reads as TGTGCCAGCAGCGTTACAAAGTGGGGGAGTAGCACAGATACGCAGTATTTT.

In its sample, this clonotype was seen many times. The rearrangement links TRBV28 to TRBJ2-5; possibly TRBD2 for D (5 bases). The CDR3 sequence is 16 residues long. CDR1 is MDHEN, CDR2 SYDVKM, per germline. V lost 2 bases and J lost 1, with 14 bases in between. The CDR3 loop is CASSLGSFGIQETQYF. CDR3 nucleotide sequence: TGTGCCAGCAGTTTAGGGTCTTTCGGGATCCAAGAGACCCAGTACTTC.

This clonotype was observed many times. The chain has TRBV12-3 or TRBV12-4 and TRBJ1-5; TRBD1 matches at 9 bases. The CDR3 is 15 amino acids. V shed 4 bases and J 3 bases; nucleotides not matched to a gene: 4. The CDR3, as DNA: TGTGCCAGCAGTTCGGGACAGGGAAACAATCAGCCCCAGCATTTT. Its protein product is CASSSGQGNNQPQHF.

This clonotype was detected many times. The chain carries TRBV5-1 and TRBJ2-3; no definite D call. The CDR3 loop spans 15 amino acids. In germline, CDR1 is SGHRS, CDR2 YFSETQ. Trimming left V 4 bases short and J 2 bases short, with 14 bases between. This CDR3 reads CASSDVGRPTDTQYF. The CDR3 DNA reads TGCGCCAGCAGCGATGTAGGAAGACCCACAGATACGCAGTATTTT.

This clonotype was counted at least ten times. The chain is built from TRBV4-2 and TRBJ2-7, with TRBD1 matching 8 bases. Germline assignment: CDR1 LGHNA and CDR2 YNFKEQ. The CDR3 consists of 17 residues. J was trimmed by 4 bases and V by 0 bases; bases with no gene match: 11. The CDR3: CASSQDRLVRGLYEQYF. In nucleotides, the CDR3 is TGTGCCAGCAGCCAAGATCGGTTAGTCAGGGGGCTGTACGAGCAGTACTTC.

The gene calls are TRBV7-9 and TRBJ1-4, with D maybe TRBD1 (6 bases). The CDR3 is made up of 17 amino acids. Germline V gene data show CDR1 as SEHNR and CDR2 as FQNEAQ (reference sequence). V was clipped by 2 bases and J by 7 bases, with 20 bases between them. The CDR3 loop reads CASSLNSGRGVFEKLFF. CDR3 in DNA: TGTGCCAGCAGCTTAAATTCGGGCAGGGGAGTTTTTGAAAAACTGTTTTTT.

As concerns this clonotype: It may be a read error: a sequence one base away is much more abundant. The chain combines TRBV6-2 or TRBV6-3 with TRBJ2-5; tentatively, D is TRBD2 (6 bases). V was trimmed by 8 bases and J by 4 bases, leaving 17 bases between them. The CDR3 runs 14 residues. The V gene's germline CDR1 is MNHEY and CDR2 SVGEGT. The CDR3 nucleotides read TGTGCCAGCGGCCAAACCGGGACTCGAGAGACCCAGTACTTC. Encoded protein: CASGQTGTRETQYF.

This clonotype was observed at least ten times. The V call is TRBV7-2, the J call TRBJ2-7; D gene ambiguous. Germline loops: CDR1 SGHTA, CDR2 FQGNSA. This CDR3 spans 11 amino acids. Trimming pared 4 bases from V and 6 bases from J, leaving 7 bases between. The CDR3 DNA reads TGTGCCAGCAGCTCCGCTACCGAGCAGTACTTC. It encodes CASSSATEQYF.

There are many counts of this clonotype. The chain is built from TRBV12-3 or TRBV12-4 and TRBJ1-4; 7 bases agree with TRBD1. CDR3 length: 17 amino acids. J gave up 0 bases and V 5 bases, and 9 bases lay outside the gene matches. DNA for the CDR3: TGTGCCAGCAGTCCAACGGACAGGCGATCAACTAATGAAAAACTGTTTTTT. It specifies CASSPTDRRSTNEKLFF.

This sequence joins TRBV4-2 and TRBJ2-7; TRBD2 matches 9 bases. The CDR3 has 18 amino acids. Germline trimming cut 1 base from V and 0 bases from J; bases unmatched to any gene: 10. From germline, CDR1 is LGHNA and CDR2 YNFKEQ. CDR3 DNA sequence: TGTGCCAGCAGCCAAGGTGCCTCTAGCGGGACTGTCTCCTACGAGCAGTACTTC. It translates to CASSQGASSGTVSYEQYF.

The V gene is TRBV5-1, the J gene TRBJ1-2, with D tentatively TRBD1 (5 bases). The CDR3 extends over 14 amino acids. V lost 3 bases and J 2 bases, leaving 11 bases between the germline ends. Germline assignment: CDR1 SGHRS and CDR2 YFSETQ. This CDR3 is CASSWTQGNYGYTF. Written as DNA, the CDR3 is TGCGCCAGCAGCTGGACCCAGGGAAACTATGGCTACACCTTC. Filled out from reference TRBV5-1 and TRBJ1-2, the complete variable domain reads KAGVTQTPRYLIKTRGQQVTLSCSPISGHRSVSWYQQTPGQGLQFLFEYFSETQRNKGNFPGRFSGRQFSNSRSEMNVSTLELGDSALYLCASSWTQGNYGYTFGSGTRLTVV.

Ten or more counts support this clonotype. The chain recombines TRBV9 with TRBJ2-7; 7 nucleotides line up with TRBD1. Trimming cost V 4 bases and J 6 bases; bases outside gene matches: 19. This CDR3 has 17 amino acids. Germline CDR1 SGDLS, CDR2 YYNGEE. CDR3 protein: CASSPQGTGVTSAEQYF. As DNA, the CDR3 is TGTGCCAGCAGCCCCCAAGGAACAGGGGTTACTTCGGCCGAGCAGTACTTC. Based on the CDR3 plus reference TRBV9 and TRBJ2-7, the full variable domain is DSGVTQTPKHLITATGQRVTLRCSPRSGDLSVYWYQQSLDQGLQFLIQYYNGEERAKGNILERFSAQQFPDLHSELNLSSLELGDSALYFCASSPQGTGVTSAEQYFGPGTRLTVT.

For this clonotype: One end of the junction does not line up with germline, which may come from a read error. The chain carries TRBV7-9 and TRBJ2-1; TRBD2 is a possible D gene (5 bases). This CDR3 has 12 residues. Per the germline V gene, CDR1 is SEHNR and CDR2 is FQNEAQ (reference sequence). In DNA form, the CDR3 reads TGTGCCAGCAGCTTATCCCAAAAACTAGAAATCTTC. Protein: CASSLSQKLEIF.

This clonotype was seen at least ten times. The chain combines TRBV5-1 with TRBJ2-5; 12 nucleotides match TRBD2. The CDR3 runs 18 residues. CDR1 SGHRS and CDR2 YFSETQ come from the germline V gene. V was clipped by 0 bases and J by 0 bases; unmatched bases: 6. The CDR3 DNA is TGCGCCAGCAGCTTGGGCCTTAGACTAGCGGGAGACCAAGAGACCCAGTACTTC. Translation: CASSLGLRLAGDQETQYF. Full variable domain (missing parts from reference TRBV5-1 and TRBJ2-5): KAGVTQTPRYLIKTRGQQVTLSCSPISGHRSVSWYQQTPGQGLQFLFEYFSETQRNKGNFPGRFSGRQFSNSRSEMNVSTLELGDSALYLCASSLGLRLAGDQETQYFGPGTRLLVL.

This clonotype was seen many times. CDR3 protein: CASSQQADTQYF. As DNA, the CDR3 is TGTGCCAGCTCACAGCAGGCAGATACGCAGTATTTT. V gene TRBV18 combines with J gene TRBJ2-3; D gene uncertain. This CDR3 contains 12 residues. V lost 4 bases and J lost 4, with 6 bases in between. Germline V gene sequence: CDR1 KGHSH, CDR2 LQKENI.

This clonotype was recorded at least ten times. The chain combines TRBV3-1 with TRBJ1-4; TRBD1 aligns across 7 bases. With 4 bases clipped from V and 4 bases from J, the junction kept 6 bases outside the gene matches. This CDR3 comprises 15 residues. Germline V lookup: CDR1 LGHDT, CDR2 YNNKEL (reference sequence). CDR3 protein: CASSLRTGNNEKLFF. For the CDR3, the DNA is TGTGCCAGCAGCCTACGGACAGGCAATAATGAAAAACTGTTTTTT.

About this clonotype itself: This sequence may be a read error, since a much larger clone differs from it by one base. The chain is built from TRBV7-6 and TRBJ2-3, with unresolved D. CDR3 length: 14 amino acids. The germline gives CDR1 SGHVS, CDR2 FNYEAQ. The CDR3 loop reads CASKLTKSTDTRYF. The CDR3 nucleotides read TGTGCCAGCAAGCTGACGAAAAGCACAGATACGCGGTATTTT.

The CDR3 spells CASSLGDSSGSTYEQYF. The CDR3 nucleotides are TGTGCCAGCAGTTTAGGGGACTCTAGCGGGAGTACCTACGAGCAGTACTTC. The chain joins TRBV27 to TRBJ2-7; 10 positions match TRBD2. Germline V gives CDR1 MNHEY, CDR2 SMNVEV (reference sequence). V lost 2 bases, J lost 2 bases, and 9 bases stayed unmatched. This CDR3 is 17 amino acids long.

V usage is TRBV4-1 and J usage is TRBJ2-1, with 8 bases identical to TRBD2. CDR3 length equals 17 residues. The V and J ends lost 4 bases and 10 bases, in that order; junction bases with no gene match: 18. Germline lookup yields CDR1 MGHRA and CDR2 YSYEKL. The CDR3, as DNA: TGCGCCAGCAGCCCGACCCCATCGGGAGGGGTCTTAAACGAGCAGTTCTTC. Translated, it gives CASSPTPSGGVLNEQFF.

This rearrangement joins TRBV7-2 to TRBJ1-1; possible D gene TRBD1, 5 bases. Germline lookup yields CDR1 SGHTA and CDR2 FQGNSA. Between the trimmed V and J ends, which lost 7 bases and 0 bases, there was a span of 9 bases. The CDR3 sequence is 13 residues long. The CDR3 is CASKRGLNTEAFF. In nucleotides, the CDR3 is TGTGCCAGCAAAAGGGGACTGAACACTGAAGCTTTCTTT.

Many counts were recorded for this clonotype. The chain links TRBV20-1 to TRBJ2-7; perhaps TRBD2 as D (5 bases). Germline CDR1 and CDR2: DFQATT and SNEGSKA (reference sequence). Trimming pared 4 bases from V and 0 bases from J, leaving 13 bases between. The CDR3 runs to 14 residues. The chain's CDR3 is CSAKDSASSYEQYF. CDR3 in DNA: TGCAGTGCTAAGGACTCTGCCAGCTCCTACGAGCAGTACTTC.

This clonotype has ten or more counts. The rearrangement joins TRBV20-1 to TRBJ2-7; TRBD2 matches 13 bases. Germline CDR1 and CDR2: DFQATT and SNEGSKA (reference sequence). The CDR3 consists of 15 residues. The junction had 10 bases not matched to a gene; V was cut back by 4 bases and J by 7 bases. The CDR3 DNA follows: TGCAGTGCTACGCCCGCAGGACTAGCGGGAGTTGAGCAGTACTTC. It codes for CSATPAGLAGVEQYF.